One and the same sample provided the 5 T cell receptor beta chains below, sequenced in a study of OX40 agonist ivuxolimab in advanced cancers. The protocol was immunoSEQ multiplex PCR, while the TCRdb copy is restricted to in-frame clones and leaves out a portion. The sample records around 70,000 clones, around 80% being singletons. Sequences were derived from CD4+ or CD8+ T cells sorted from blood, sampled in a trial of the OX40 agonist ivuxolimab. The receptors stem from an adult with an advanced solid tumor such as melanoma, head and neck, liver or kidney cancer.

V is TRBV6-6 and J is TRBJ1-1; D not certain. The CDR3 contains 12 residues. V was shortened by 7 bases and J by 3 bases, with 9 bases between the two germline ends. Germline loops: CDR1 MNHNY, CDR2 SVGAGI (reference sequence). The CDR3 is CASISRYTEAFF. The CDR3 DNA sequence: TGTGCCAGCATAAGTAGGTACACTGAAGCTTTCTTT.

The chain combines TRBV5-5 with TRBJ2-7; D could derive from TRBD1 or TRBD2 (5 bases each). CDR3 length: 15 residues. V gave up 4 bases and J gave up 0 bases, with 14 bases separating them. Looked up from germline, CDR1 is SGHKS and CDR2 is YYEKEE (reference sequence). CDR3 sequence: CASSDRDGSSYEQYF. The CDR3 coding sequence is TGTGCCAGCAGCGACCGGGACGGAAGCTCCTACGAGCAGTACTTC. The full variable domain, rest sourced from reference TRBV5-5 and TRBJ2-7, is DAGVTQSPTHLIKTRGQQVTLRCSPISGHKSVSWYQQVLGQGPQFIFQYYEKEERGRGNFPDRFSARQFPNYSSELNVNALLLGDSALYLCASSDRDGSSYEQYFGPGTRLTVT.

The J gene is TRBJ2-5, the V gene TRBV2, with no clear D. V lost 7 bases, J lost 5 bases, and 8 bases lay in between. The CDR3 is made up of 11 amino acids. CDR1 and CDR2 (germline): SNHLY, FYNNEI. This CDR3 reads CASKTMETQYF. Written as DNA, the CDR3 is TGTGCCAGCAAGACCATGGAGACCCAGTACTTC.

The V and J genes are TRBV20-1 and TRBJ2-7; no firm D call. The CDR3 is 10 amino acids. V lost 3 bases to trimming and J lost 4 bases, with 4 bases between them. Germline V lookup: CDR1 DFQATT, CDR2 SNEGSKA (reference sequence). The CDR3 sequence is CSASRYEQYF. As DNA, the CDR3 is TGCAGTGCTAGTCGGTACGAGCAGTACTTC.

The V call is TRBV9, the J call TRBJ1-6; D is undetermined. CDR3 length: 15 residues. Per germline, CDR1 SGDLS and CDR2 YYNGEE. V was trimmed by 0 bases and J by 8 bases, leaving 12 bases between them. CDR3 coding DNA: TGTGCCAGCAGCGTAGCTTTGAGTGGAGATTCACCCCTCCACTTT. It specifies CASSVALSGDSPLHF.